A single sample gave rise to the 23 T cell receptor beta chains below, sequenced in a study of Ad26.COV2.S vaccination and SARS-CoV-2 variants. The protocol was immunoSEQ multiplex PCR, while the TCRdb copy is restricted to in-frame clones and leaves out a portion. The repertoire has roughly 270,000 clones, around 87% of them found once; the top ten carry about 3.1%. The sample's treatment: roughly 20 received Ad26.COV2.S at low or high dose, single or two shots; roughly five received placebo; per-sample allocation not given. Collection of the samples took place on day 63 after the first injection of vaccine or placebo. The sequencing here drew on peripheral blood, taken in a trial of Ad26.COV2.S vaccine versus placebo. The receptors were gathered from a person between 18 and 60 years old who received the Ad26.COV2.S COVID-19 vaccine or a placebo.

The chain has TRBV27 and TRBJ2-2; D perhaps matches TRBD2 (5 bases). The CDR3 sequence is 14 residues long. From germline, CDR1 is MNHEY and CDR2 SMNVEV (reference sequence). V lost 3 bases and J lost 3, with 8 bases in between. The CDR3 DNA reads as TGTGCCAGCAGTTTGAGGGTGGACACCGGGGAGCTGTTTTTT. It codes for CASSLRVDTGELFF.

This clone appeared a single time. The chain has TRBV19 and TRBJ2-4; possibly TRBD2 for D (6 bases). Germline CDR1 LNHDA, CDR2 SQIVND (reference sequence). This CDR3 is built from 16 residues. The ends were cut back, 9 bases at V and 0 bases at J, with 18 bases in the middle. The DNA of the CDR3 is TGTGCCAGCTCGTGGTCGGGGGAGCTAGCCAAAAACATTCAGTACTTC. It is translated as CASSWSGELAKNIQYF.

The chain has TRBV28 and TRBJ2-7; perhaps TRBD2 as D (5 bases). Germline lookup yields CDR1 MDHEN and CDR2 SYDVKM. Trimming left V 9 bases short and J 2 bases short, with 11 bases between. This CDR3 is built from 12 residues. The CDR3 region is CASQRGTYEQYF. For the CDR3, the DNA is TGTGCCAGTCAGAGAGGGACCTACGAGCAGTACTTC.

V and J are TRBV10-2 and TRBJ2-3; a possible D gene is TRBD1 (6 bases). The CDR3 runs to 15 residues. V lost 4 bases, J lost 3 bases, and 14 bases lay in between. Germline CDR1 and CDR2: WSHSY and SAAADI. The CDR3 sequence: CASSGFDRLTDTQYF. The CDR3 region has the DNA TGCGCCAGCAGTGGATTTGACAGGCTTACAGATACGCAGTATTTT.

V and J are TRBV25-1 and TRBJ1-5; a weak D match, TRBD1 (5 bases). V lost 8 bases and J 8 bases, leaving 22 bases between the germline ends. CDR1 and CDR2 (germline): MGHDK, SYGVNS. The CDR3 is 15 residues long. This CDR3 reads CASSLAGPQAEPQHF. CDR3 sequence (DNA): TGTGCCAGCTCCTTGGCGGGACCCCAGGCCGAGCCCCAGCATTTT. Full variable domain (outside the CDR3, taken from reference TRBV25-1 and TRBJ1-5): EADIYQTPRYLVIGTGKKITLECSQTMGHDKMYWYQQDPGMELHLIHYSYGVNSTEKGDLSSESTVSRIRTEHFPLTLESARPSHTSQYLCASSLAGPQAEPQHFGDGTRLSIL.

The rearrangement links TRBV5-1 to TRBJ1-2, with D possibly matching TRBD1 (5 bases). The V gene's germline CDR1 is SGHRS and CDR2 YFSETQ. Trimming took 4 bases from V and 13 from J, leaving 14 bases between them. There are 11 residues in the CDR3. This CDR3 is CASSESRQITF. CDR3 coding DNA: TGCGCCAGCAGCGAATCGAGACAGATCACCTTC.

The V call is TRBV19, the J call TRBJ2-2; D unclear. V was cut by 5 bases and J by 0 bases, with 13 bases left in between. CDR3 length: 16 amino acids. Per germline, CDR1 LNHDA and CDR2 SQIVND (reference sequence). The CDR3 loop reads CASSLPLRPNTGELFF. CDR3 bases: TGTGCCAGTAGTCTACCCCTCAGGCCGAACACCGGGGAGCTGTTTTTT.

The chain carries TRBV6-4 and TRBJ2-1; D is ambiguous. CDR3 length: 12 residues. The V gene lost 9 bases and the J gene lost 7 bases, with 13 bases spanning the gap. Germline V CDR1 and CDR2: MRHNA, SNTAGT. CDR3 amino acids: CARTGLANEQFF. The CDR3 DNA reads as TGTGCCAGAACTGGGCTGGCGAATGAGCAGTTCTTC.

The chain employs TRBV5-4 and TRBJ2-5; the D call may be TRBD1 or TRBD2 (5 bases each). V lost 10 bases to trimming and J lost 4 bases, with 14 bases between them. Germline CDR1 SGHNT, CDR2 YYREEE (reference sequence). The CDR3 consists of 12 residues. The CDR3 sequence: CAFEGWGETQYF. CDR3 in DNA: TGTGCCTTCGAGGGGTGGGGAGAGACCCAGTACTTC.

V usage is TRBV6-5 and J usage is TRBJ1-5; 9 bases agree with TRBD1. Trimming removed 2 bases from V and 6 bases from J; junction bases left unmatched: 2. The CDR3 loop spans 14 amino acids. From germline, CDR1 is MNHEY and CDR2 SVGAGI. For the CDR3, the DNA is TGTGCCAGCAGTTACGACAGGGGGGGTCAGCCCCAGCATTTT. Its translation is CASSYDRGGQPQHF.

CDR3 sequence (DNA): TGTGCCAGCAGCTTACCAGGACAGCCGGGTGAAGCTTTCTTT. It codes for CASSLPGQPGEAFF. V usage is TRBV7-9 and J usage is TRBJ1-1, with TRBD1 as a possible D gene (6 bases). The germline V and J ends were trimmed by 2 bases and 7 bases, with 14 bases remaining between them. The length of the CDR3 is 14 residues. The germline V gene has CDR1 SEHNR and CDR2 FQNEAQ (reference sequence).

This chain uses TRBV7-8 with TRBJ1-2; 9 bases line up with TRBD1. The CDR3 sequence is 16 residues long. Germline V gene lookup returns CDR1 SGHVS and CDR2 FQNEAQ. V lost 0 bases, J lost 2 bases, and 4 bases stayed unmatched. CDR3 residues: CASSLAGTGMNYGYTF. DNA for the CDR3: TGTGCCAGCAGCTTAGCTGGGACAGGGATGAACTATGGCTACACCTTC.

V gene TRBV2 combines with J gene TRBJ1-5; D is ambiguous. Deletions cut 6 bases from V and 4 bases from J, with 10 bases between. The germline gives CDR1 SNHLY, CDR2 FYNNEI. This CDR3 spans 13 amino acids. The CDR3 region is CASSREGNQPQHF. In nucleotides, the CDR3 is TGTGCCAGCAGCCGGGAGGGAAATCAGCCCCAGCATTTT.

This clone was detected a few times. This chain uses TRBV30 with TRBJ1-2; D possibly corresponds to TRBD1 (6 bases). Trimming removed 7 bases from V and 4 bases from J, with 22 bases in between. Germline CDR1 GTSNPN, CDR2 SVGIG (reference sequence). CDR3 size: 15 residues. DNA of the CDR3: TGTGCCTCCCATTCGTTTGGGGGGCGCGGCTATGGCTACACCTTC. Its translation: CASHSFGGRGYGYTF.

The CDR3 sequence: CAWGQGASNTEAFF. The CDR3 DNA follows: TGTGCCTGGGGACAGGGGGCATCGAACACTGAAGCTTTCTTT. The V call is TRBV30, the J call TRBJ1-1; 11 bases are shared with TRBD1. Germline V gene data show CDR1 as GTSNPN and CDR2 as SVGIG (reference sequence). The CDR3 is 14 amino acids. Germline trimming cut 5 bases from V and 1 base from J; bases unmatched to any gene: 3.

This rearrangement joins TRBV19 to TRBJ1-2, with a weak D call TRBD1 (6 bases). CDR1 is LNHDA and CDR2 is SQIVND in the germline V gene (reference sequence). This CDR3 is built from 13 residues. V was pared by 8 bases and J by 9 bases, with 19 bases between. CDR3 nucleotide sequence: TGTGCCAGTCGGGGGGGCTCGGGTAAGAGCTACACCTTC. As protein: CASRGGSGKSYTF.

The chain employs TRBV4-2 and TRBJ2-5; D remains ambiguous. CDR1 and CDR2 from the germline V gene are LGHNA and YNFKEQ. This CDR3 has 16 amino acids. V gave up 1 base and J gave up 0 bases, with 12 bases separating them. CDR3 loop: CASSQATTRHQETQYF. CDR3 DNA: TGTGCCAGCAGCCAAGCTACGACCCGGCACCAAGAGACCCAGTACTTC.

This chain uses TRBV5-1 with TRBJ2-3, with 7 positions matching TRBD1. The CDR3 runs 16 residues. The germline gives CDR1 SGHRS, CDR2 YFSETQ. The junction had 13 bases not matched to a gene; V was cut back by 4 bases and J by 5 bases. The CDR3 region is CASSELQGPPEDTQYF. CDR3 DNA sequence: TGCGCCAGCAGCGAACTACAGGGGCCCCCAGAAGATACGCAGTATTTT.

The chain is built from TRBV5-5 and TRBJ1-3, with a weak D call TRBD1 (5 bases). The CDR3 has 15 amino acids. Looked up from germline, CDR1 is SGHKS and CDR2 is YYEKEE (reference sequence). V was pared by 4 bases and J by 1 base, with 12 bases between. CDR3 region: CASSVSGWSGNTIYF. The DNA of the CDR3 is TGTGCCAGCAGCGTGTCAGGGTGGTCTGGAAACACCATATATTTT.

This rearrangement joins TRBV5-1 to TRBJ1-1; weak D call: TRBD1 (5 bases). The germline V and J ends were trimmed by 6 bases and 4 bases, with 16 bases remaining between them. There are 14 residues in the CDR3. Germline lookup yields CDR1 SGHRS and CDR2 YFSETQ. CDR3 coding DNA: TGCGCCAGCACCACGGGGGGTGGAGGCACTGAAGCTTTCTTT. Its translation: CASTTGGGGTEAFF.

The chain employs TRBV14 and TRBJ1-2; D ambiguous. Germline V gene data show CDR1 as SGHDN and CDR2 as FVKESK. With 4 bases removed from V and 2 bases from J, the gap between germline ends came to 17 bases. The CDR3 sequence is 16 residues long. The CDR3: CASSPKGALSNYGYTF. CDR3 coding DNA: TGTGCCAGCAGCCCCAAGGGAGCCCTTAGCAACTATGGCTACACCTTC.

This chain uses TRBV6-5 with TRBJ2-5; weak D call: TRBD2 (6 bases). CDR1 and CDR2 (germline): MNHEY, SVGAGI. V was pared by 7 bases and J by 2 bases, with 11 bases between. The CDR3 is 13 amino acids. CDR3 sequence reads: CASTLAEQETQYF. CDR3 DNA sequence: TGTGCCAGCACCTTAGCGGAACAAGAGACCCAGTACTTC.

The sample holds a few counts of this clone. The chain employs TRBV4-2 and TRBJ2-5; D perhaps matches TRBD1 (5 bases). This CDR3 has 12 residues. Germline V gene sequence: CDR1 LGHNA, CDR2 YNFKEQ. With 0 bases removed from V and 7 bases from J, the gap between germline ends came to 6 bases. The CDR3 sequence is CASSQDQGTQYF. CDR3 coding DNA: TGTGCCAGCAGCCAAGATCAGGGGACCCAGTACTTC.